The T cell receptor (beta chain) under discussion was sequenced for a study of T-cell memory formation after mild COVID-19. Study-wide context: Across donors, TCR clusters were largely donor specific.

This clonotype occurred a few times. Antigen specificity is unknown. Germline V gene sequence: CDR1 LGHDT, CDR2 YNNKEL (reference sequence). The CDR3 loop spans 17 amino acids. The V and J ends lost 3 bases and 6 bases, in that order; junction bases with no gene match: 9. The 5'RACE method, run with constant-segment primers, produced TCR alpha and TCR beta cDNA libraries (carrying sample barcodes and UMIs). MiXCR, applied by TCRdb to the 5' RACE reads, yields one record per CDR3 protein. The profile shows hundreds of thousands of distinct CDR3 sequences, 15% to 25% of them singletons. Overall study findings and caveats: For second-wave clones that peaked at day 37, SARS-CoV-2 specificity went unverified. Cross-reactive memory apparently joined, as some responding clones appeared in pre-infection memory.

The sequenced sample consisted of PBMCs or a T cell subset sorted from them (not recorded which). The receptor's source is an adult woman who had mild COVID-19 (a few samples of this study predate the infection). Cell type and time point are not known. The rearrangement links TRBV3-1 to TRBJ2-1; 12 bases are shared with TRBD2. DNA for the CDR3: TGTGCCAGCAGCCAGGGGACTAGCGGGTGGTTCTCCAATGAGCAGTTCTTC. Translated, it gives CASSQGTSGWFSNEQFF.